Below are 16 T cell receptor beta chains sequenced from a single sample in a study of regulatory T cells in long-lasting Graves disease. Time point indicated: persistent/refractory GD, antithyroid drugs over 5 years with positive TRAb. PBMCs were the source of the RNA used for TCR sequencing. TCR beta libraries were built with iRepertoire HTBI primers and Arm-PCR of CDR3 regions. TCRdb itself ran the multiplex PCR reads through MiXCR, one entry per CDR3 protein. Of approximately 690,000 distinct CDR3 sequences in the sample, roughly 30% were seen once. Sequencing used peripheral blood mononuclear cells (PBMCs), obtained when the disease was refractory, from a patient treated with antithyroid drugs. All receptors come from a female donor with Graves disease.

There are a few counts of this clonotype. This chain joins TRBV6-1 and TRBJ2-5; a weak D match, TRBD2 (6 bases). V lost 9 bases and J 4 bases, leaving 9 bases between the germline ends. The CDR3 runs 11 residues. Germline V gene sequence: CDR1 MNHNS, CDR2 SASEGT. CDR3 DNA sequence: TGTGCCAGTCTGGGGGGAGAGACCCAGTACTTC. The encoded protein is CASLGGETQYF.

The rearrangement uses TRBV7-9 and TRBJ2-5; 9 positions agree with TRBD1. J lost 5 bases, V lost 1 base, and 5 bases had no gene match. The CDR3 consists of 15 residues. Per the germline V gene, CDR1 is SEHNR and CDR2 is FQNEAQ (reference sequence). CDR3 sequence (DNA): TGTGCCAGCAGCTTAGAGGGACAGGGTTTTGAGACCCAGTACTTC. It is translated as CASSLEGQGFETQYF.

A few counts support this clonotype. The chain employs TRBV7-9 and TRBJ1-4, with no clear D. Trimming pared 4 bases from V and 8 bases from J, leaving 17 bases between. The length of the CDR3 is 15 residues. Germline V CDR1 and CDR2: SEHNR, FQNEAQ (reference sequence). This CDR3 is CASSSRHAGEEKLFF. CDR3 sequence (DNA): TGTGCCAGCAGCTCCAGGCATGCCGGGGAAGAAAAACTGTTTTTT.

The gene calls are TRBV30 and TRBJ1-1; tentatively, D is TRBD1 (5 bases). CDR3 length: 13 amino acids. The germline V and J ends were trimmed by 3 bases and 3 bases, with 11 bases remaining between them. CDR1 and CDR2 from the germline V gene are GTSNPN and SVGIG (reference sequence). CDR3 sequence (DNA): TGTGCCTGGAGCCCCAGGGTGGACACTGAAGCTTTCTTT. Its protein is CAWSPRVDTEAFF.

This chain uses TRBV20-1 with TRBJ2-7; TRBD2 aligns across 8 bases. The CDR3 runs 14 residues. The trim removed 1 base at V and 3 bases at J, leaving 5 bases unmatched. Germline values: CDR1 DFQATT, CDR2 SNEGSKA (reference sequence). The CDR3 loop reads CSARGVSGNYEQYF. The CDR3 DNA reads as TGCAGTGCTAGAGGCGTTAGCGGGAACTACGAGCAGTACTTC.

This clonotype was counted only a few times. The DNA for the CDR3 is TGTGCCAGCAGTTTATTTCCGGGACAGGGCTCCTCACCCCTCCACTTT. Amino acid sequence: CASSLFPGQGSSPLHF. The chain couples TRBV27 to TRBJ1-6, with 9 positions matching TRBD1. The CDR3 sequence is 16 residues long. V lost 1 base and J lost 10; bases outside the gene matches: 8. Per germline, CDR1 MNHEY and CDR2 SMNVEV (reference sequence).

This clonotype showed up just a few times. The V and J genes are TRBV20-1 and TRBJ2-7; 13 bases line up with TRBD2. The V gene's germline CDR1 is DFQATT and CDR2 SNEGSKA (reference sequence). The CDR3 is made up of 15 amino acids. Unmatched junction bases numbered 6, after V lost 3 bases and J lost 4 bases. CDR3 in DNA: TGCAGTGCTAGTTCCTGGACTAGCGGGAGTTACGAGCAGTACTTC. Translating gives CSASSWTSGSYEQYF.

This clonotype was observed once. This chain joins TRBV11-1 and TRBJ2-7; D perhaps matches TRBD1 (6 bases). V was clipped by 5 bases and J by 3 bases, with 11 bases between them. In germline, CDR1 is SGHAT, CDR2 FQDESV (reference sequence). The CDR3 contains 13 residues. CDR3 region: CASSRTENYEQYF. The CDR3, as DNA: TGTGCCAGCAGCCGGACAGAAAACTACGAGCAGTACTTC.

This rearrangement joins TRBV19 to TRBJ2-3; TRBD2 matches at 7 bases. Germline loops: CDR1 LNHDA, CDR2 SQIVND (reference sequence). The CDR3 sequence is 15 residues long. With V trimmed by 0 bases and J by 4 bases, 4 bases remained unmatched. The CDR3 DNA reads TGTGCCAGTAGTATAGAGGCGGGAGCCGCAGATACGCAGTATTTT. This gives the protein CASSIEAGAADTQYF.

This clonotype was counted a few times. The chain joins TRBV18 to TRBJ1-1, with D unresolved. Germline lookup yields CDR1 KGHSH and CDR2 LQKENI. The ends were cut back, 2 bases at V and 0 bases at J, with 10 bases in the middle. CDR3 length: 15 amino acids. CDR3 bases: TGTGCCAGCTCACCATTACGGGATCTGAACACTGAAGCTTTCTTT. Its translation is CASSPLRDLNTEAFF.

The rearrangement links TRBV30 to TRBJ2-3; TRBD1 matches 8 bases. The germline CDR1 and CDR2 sequences are GTSNPN and SVGIG (reference sequence). V trimming: 4 bases; J trimming: 4 bases; junction bases outside the gene matches: 7. This CDR3 contains 14 residues. The CDR3 here is CAWTWTGSADTQYF. CDR3 coding DNA: TGTGCCTGGACCTGGACAGGGTCGGCAGATACGCAGTATTTT.

This clonotype was seen only a few times. The chain couples TRBV6-1 to TRBJ1-5; D is unresolved. The CDR3 loop spans 13 amino acids. Germline CDR1 is MNHNS and CDR2 is SASEGT. V lost 7 bases and J 5 bases, leaving 12 bases between the germline ends. The CDR3 here is CASKVAGDQPQHF. DNA of the CDR3: TGTGCCAGCAAAGTGGCTGGGGATCAGCCCCAGCATTTT.

The chain recombines TRBV28 with TRBJ2-5; no definite D call. V was shortened by 7 bases and J by 2 bases, with 11 bases between the two germline ends. Looked up from germline, CDR1 is MDHEN and CDR2 is SYDVKM. The CDR3 is made up of 13 amino acids. Written as DNA, the CDR3 is TGTGCCAGCAATCCCCGCTCACAAGAGACCCAGTACTTC. Protein: CASNPRSQETQYF.

This clonotype was observed a few times. The chain recombines TRBV7-9 with TRBJ1-3, with a tentative D call TRBD1 (6 bases). V was shortened by 0 bases and J by 3 bases, with 9 bases between the two germline ends. CDR3 length: 15 amino acids. Germline values: CDR1 SEHNR, CDR2 FQNEAQ (reference sequence). This CDR3 is CASSLADRHGNTIYF. The CDR3 region has the DNA TGTGCCAGCAGCTTAGCCGACAGGCATGGAAACACCATATATTTT.

On this clonotype itself: A much larger clone is a single base away; this may be a read error. The chain uses TRBV6-5 and TRBJ1-2; D may be TRBD1 (6 bases). The CDR3 has 12 residues. CDR1 and CDR2 (germline): MNHEY, SVGAGI. CDR3 coding DNA: TGTGCCAGCAGTTACACAGGGCTCGGCTACGCCTTC. As protein: CASSYTGLGYAF.

The J gene is TRBJ1-1, the V gene TRBV18; no firm D call. Per germline, CDR1 KGHSH and CDR2 LQKENI. The CDR3 loop spans 14 amino acids. The V and J ends lost 3 bases and 0 bases respectively, with 8 bases between them. The CDR3 nucleotides are TGTGCCAGCTCACCGTACAGCATGAACACTGAAGCTTTCTTT. This gives the protein CASSPYSMNTEAFF.